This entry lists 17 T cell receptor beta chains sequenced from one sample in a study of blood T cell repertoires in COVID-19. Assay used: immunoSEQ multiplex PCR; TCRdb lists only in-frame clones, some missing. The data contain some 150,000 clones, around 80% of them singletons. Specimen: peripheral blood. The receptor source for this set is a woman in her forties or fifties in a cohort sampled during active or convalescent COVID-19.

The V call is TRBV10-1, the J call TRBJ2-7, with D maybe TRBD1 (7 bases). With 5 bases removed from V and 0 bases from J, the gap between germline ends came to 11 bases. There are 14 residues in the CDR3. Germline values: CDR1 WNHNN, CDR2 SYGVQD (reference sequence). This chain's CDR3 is CASSCRGVSYEQYF. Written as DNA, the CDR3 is TGCGCCAGCAGTTGCAGGGGGGTCTCCTACGAGCAGTACTTC.

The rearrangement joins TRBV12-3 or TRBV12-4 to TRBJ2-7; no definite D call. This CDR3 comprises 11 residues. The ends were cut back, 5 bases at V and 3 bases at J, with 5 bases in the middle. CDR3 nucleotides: TGTGCCAGCAGTATAAACTACGAGCAGTACTTC. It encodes CASSINYEQYF.

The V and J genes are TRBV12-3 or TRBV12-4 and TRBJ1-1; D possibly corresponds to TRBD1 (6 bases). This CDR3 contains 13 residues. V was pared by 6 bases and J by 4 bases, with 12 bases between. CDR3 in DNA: TGTGCCAGCAGCCCACAGGGCACCACTGAAGCTTTCTTT. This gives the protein CASSPQGTTEAFF.

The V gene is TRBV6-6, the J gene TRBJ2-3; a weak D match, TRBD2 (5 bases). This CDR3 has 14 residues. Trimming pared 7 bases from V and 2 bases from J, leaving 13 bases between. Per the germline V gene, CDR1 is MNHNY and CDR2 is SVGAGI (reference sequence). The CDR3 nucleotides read TGTGCCAGCACCTCGAGCGGTAACACAGATACGCAGTATTTT. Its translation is CASTSSGNTDTQYF.

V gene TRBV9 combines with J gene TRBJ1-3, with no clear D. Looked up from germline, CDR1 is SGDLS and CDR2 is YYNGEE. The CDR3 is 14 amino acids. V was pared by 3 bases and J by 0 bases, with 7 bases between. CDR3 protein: CASSAGSSGNTIYF. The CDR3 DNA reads TGTGCCAGCAGCGCCGGGAGCTCTGGAAACACCATATATTTT.

CDR3 coding DNA: TGTGCCAGCAGCGGGGCGGGGACAGGGGCCGATACGCAGTATTTT. Translating it yields CASSGAGTGADTQYF. V gene TRBV2 combines with J gene TRBJ2-3; 10 positions match TRBD1. Germline values: CDR1 SNHLY, CDR2 FYNNEI. J was trimmed by 6 bases and V by 6 bases; bases with no gene match: 9. This CDR3 is 15 amino acids long. The whole variable domain, filled in from reference TRBV2 and TRBJ2-3, reads EPEVTQTPSHQVTQMGQEVILRCVPISNHLYFYWYRQILGQKVEFLVSFYNNEISEKSEIFDDQFSVERPDGSNFTLKIRSTKLEDSAMYFCASSGAGTGADTQYFGPGTRLTVL.

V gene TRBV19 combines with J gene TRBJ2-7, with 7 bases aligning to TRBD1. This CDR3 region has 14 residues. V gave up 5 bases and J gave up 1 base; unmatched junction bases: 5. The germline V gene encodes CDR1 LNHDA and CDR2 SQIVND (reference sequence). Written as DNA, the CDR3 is TGTGCCAGTAGTTGGGGCAGGGGGTCCTACGAGCAGTACTTC. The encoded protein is CASSWGRGSYEQYF.

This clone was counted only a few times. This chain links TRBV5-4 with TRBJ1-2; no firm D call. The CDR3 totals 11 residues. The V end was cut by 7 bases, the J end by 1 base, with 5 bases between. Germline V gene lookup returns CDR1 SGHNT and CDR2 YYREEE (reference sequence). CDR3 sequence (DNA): TGTGCCAGCCGTAATAACTATGGCTACACCTTC. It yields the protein CASRNNYGYTF.

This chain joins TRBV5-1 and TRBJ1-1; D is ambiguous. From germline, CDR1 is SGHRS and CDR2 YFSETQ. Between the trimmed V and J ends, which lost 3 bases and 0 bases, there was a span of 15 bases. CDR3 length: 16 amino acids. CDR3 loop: CASSSLLREVNTEAFF. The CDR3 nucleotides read TGCGCCAGCAGCTCATTACTTAGGGAGGTGAACACTGAAGCTTTCTTT.

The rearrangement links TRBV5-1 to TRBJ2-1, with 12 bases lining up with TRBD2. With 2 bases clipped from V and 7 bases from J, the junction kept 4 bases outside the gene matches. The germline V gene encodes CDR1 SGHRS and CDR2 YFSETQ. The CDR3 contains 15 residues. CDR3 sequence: CASSFLAGGPNEQFF. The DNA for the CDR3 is TGCGCCAGCAGCTTTCTAGCGGGGGGGCCAAATGAGCAGTTCTTC.

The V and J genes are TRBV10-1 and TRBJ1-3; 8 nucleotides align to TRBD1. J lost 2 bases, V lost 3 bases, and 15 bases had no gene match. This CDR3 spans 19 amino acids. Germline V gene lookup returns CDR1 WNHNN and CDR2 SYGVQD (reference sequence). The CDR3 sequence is CASSDSPPTGGVTGNTIYF. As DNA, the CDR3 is TGCGCCAGCAGTGACTCACCACCCACAGGGGGAGTTACTGGAAACACCATATATTTT.

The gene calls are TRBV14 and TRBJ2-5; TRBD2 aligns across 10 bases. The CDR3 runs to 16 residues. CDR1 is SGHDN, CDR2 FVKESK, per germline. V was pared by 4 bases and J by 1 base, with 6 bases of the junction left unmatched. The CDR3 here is CASSPSGGATQETQYF. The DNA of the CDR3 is TGTGCCAGCAGCCCTAGCGGGGGAGCTACCCAAGAGACCCAGTACTTC.

DNA for the CDR3: TGTGCCAGCAGCTTGGCGGCGGGGGGAACCACAGATACGCAGTATTTT. It encodes CASSLAAGGTTDTQYF. V and J are TRBV5-4 and TRBJ2-3, with TRBD2 matching 8 bases. The CDR3 consists of 16 residues. V dropped 0 bases and J dropped 2; count of bases not matched to a gene: 5. CDR1 is SGHNT and CDR2 is YYREEE in the germline V gene (reference sequence).

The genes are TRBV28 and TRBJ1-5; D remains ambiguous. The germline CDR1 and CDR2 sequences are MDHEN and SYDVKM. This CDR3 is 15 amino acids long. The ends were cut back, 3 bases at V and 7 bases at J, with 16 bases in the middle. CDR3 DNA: TGTGCCAGCAGTTTGCTTCGTCGAGGGAAACAGCCCCAGCATTTT. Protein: CASSLLRRGKQPQHF.

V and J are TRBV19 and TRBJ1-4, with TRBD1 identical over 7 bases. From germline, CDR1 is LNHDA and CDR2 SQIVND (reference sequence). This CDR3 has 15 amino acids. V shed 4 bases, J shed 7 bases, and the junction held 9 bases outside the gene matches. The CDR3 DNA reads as TGTGCCAGTAGTACACGACCGACAGGGAGTGAAAAACTGTTTTTT. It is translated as CASSTRPTGSEKLFF.

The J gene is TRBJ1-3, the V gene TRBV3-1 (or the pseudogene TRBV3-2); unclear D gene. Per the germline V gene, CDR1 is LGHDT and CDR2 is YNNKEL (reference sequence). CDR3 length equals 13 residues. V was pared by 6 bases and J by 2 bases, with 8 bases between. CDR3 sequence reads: CASSPGTGNTIYF. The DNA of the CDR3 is TGTGCCAGCAGTCCCGGTACTGGAAACACCATATATTTT.

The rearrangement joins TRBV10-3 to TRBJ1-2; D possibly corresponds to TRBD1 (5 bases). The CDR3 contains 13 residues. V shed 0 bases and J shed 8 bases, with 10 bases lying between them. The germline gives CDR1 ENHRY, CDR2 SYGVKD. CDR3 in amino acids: CAISESAGNGYTF. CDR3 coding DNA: TGTGCCATCAGTGAGTCGGCAGGGAACGGCTACACCTTC.